The present T cell receptor (beta chain) was sequenced within a study of cytomegalovirus exposure and HLA in healthy donors. A note on this clone: Its antigen is unknown.

The data were produced by immunoSEQ multiplex PCR, yet TCRdb's version contains in-frame clones alone and is incomplete. The sample lists about 110,000 clones, 88% occurring once. The CDR3 is 15 residues long. The germline V and J ends were trimmed by 4 bases and 6 bases, with 13 bases remaining between them. Per germline, CDR1 MNHNY and CDR2 SVGAGI (reference sequence). Study-level points and caveats: The finding came from a later analysis; first-cohort TCR clusters tended to co-occur in the 90 to 150 validation repertoires. Among TCR beta chains, those listed as cytomegalovirus-associated numbered some 160. Rarity held for most TCR sequences, but there were some public TCRs that occurred in many donors.

The validation cohort, a group of around 130 subjects, included the donors and was separate from the roughly 700-subject first cohort. Sequenced input: PBMCs. The chain couples TRBV6-6 to TRBJ1-6; D unclear. The origin of this receptor is a woman aged 18-35 years in good health and CMV-seropositive. Here the CDR3 DNA reads TGTGCCAGCAGTTCTGCCGAGGGTCTTAATTCACCCCTCCACTTT. It yields the protein CASSSAEGLNSPLHF.